This T cell receptor beta chain was sequenced during a study of blood T cell repertoires in COVID-19. About the study: The cDNA or gDNA used as material had been derived from T cells, B-cell-depleted T cells, or PBMCs.

The V end lost 7 bases, the J end lost 4 bases, and 16 bases lay between the germline ends. CDR1 MDHEN and CDR2 SYDVKM come from the germline V gene. The CDR3 has 14 residues. For recovered donors of Cohort 3, there were two negative PCRs, clearance, or symptom resolution. Only in-frame clones appear in the TCRdb table, and some are missing; sequencing was by immunoSEQ multiplex PCR. The data hold roughly 250,000 clones, with approximately 85% observed a single time. The J gene is TRBJ1-2, the V gene TRBV28, with D perhaps matching TRBD1 (6 bases). Source material: PBMCs or T cells enriched from blood (not recorded which). The clonotype was recovered from a woman aged 50 to 60 who had recovered from COVID-19. CDR3 DNA sequence: TGTGCCAGCAATGGGGGCATTTCCCTCTATGGCTACACCTTC. Its translation is CASNGGISLYGYTF.